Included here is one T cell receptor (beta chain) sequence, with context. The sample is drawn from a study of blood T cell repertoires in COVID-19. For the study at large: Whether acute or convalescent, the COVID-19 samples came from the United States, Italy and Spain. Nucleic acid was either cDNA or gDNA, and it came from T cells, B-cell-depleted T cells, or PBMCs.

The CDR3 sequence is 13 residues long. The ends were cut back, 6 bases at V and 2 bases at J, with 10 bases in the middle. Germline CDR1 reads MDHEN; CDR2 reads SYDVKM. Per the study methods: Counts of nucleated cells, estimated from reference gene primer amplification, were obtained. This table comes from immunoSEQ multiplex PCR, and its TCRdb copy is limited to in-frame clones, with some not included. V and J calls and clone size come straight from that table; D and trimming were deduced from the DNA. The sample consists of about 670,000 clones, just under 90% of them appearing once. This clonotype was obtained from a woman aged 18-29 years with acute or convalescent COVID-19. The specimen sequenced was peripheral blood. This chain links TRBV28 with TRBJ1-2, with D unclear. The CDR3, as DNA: TGTGCCAGCAGGCGGAGGGCCAACTATGGCTACACCTTC. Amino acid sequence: CASRRRANYGYTF.